Included here is one TCR beta chain sequence, with context. These data originate in a study of blood T cell repertoires in COVID-19. Study background: The samples span acute and convalescent COVID-19 from the United States, Italy and Spain. PBMCs, B-cell-depleted T cells, or T cells were the source of the cDNA or gDNA that made up the material.

How the authors handled the data: Researchers report that nucleated cell counts were estimated from reference gene primer amplification. Sequencing used immunoSEQ multiplex PCR; TCRdb keeps in-frame clones, though not all of them. That table gives V, J and clone size, and the DNA gave D and trimming. Of roughly 150,000 clones listed, under 90% are singletons. With V trimmed by 2 bases and J by 5 bases, 8 bases remained unmatched. Germline loops: CDR1 SGHDT, CDR2 YYEEEE. The CDR3 is 15 amino acids. The sample consisted of peripheral blood. The sequence was obtained from a man aged 55 to 70 with acute or convalescent COVID-19. V usage is TRBV5-6 and J usage is TRBJ1-2, with 8 bases matching TRBD1. Written as DNA, the CDR3 is TGTGCCAGCAGCTTTAACCTGGACAGGGATTATGGCTACACCTTC. Protein: CASSFNLDRDYGYTF. The full variable domain, rest sourced from reference TRBV5-6 and TRBJ1-2, is DAGVTQSPTHLIKTRGQQVTLRCSPKSGHDTVSWYQQALGQGPQFIFQYYEEEERQRGNFPDRFSGHQFPNYSSELNVNALLLGDSALYLCASSFNLDRDYGYTFGSGTRLTVV.